Below are 18 T cell receptor beta chains sequenced from a single sample in a study of blood T cell repertoires in COVID-19. Some clones are missing from TCRdb's copy, which holds only in-frame ones; the method was immunoSEQ multiplex PCR. The sample holds over 250,000 clones, around 86% seen once. Sequenced material: peripheral blood. These receptors all come from a human donor in a cohort sampled during active COVID-19.

The chain recombines TRBV7-8 with TRBJ2-1, with no clear D. Per germline, CDR1 SGHVS and CDR2 FQNEAQ. This CDR3 has 13 residues. Trimming removed 1 base from V and 12 bases from J, with 13 bases in between. The CDR3: CASSLGYGDGQFF. In DNA form, the CDR3 reads TGTGCCAGCAGCTTAGGGTACGGAGATGGGCAGTTCTTC.

A single count supports this clone. The chain carries TRBV6-5 and TRBJ1-3; D is unclear. With 2 bases removed from V and 1 base from J, the gap between germline ends came to 12 bases. The CDR3 is 16 amino acids. Germline CDR1 and CDR2: MNHEY and SVGAGI. The CDR3 DNA is TGTGCCAGCAGTTACGGCCTAGAGGTGTCTGGAAACACCATATATTTT. This sequence encodes CASSYGLEVSGNTIYF.

The V and J genes are TRBV5-5 and TRBJ1-4; D is perhaps TRBD1 (6 bases). The CDR3 runs 14 residues. Trimming took off 5 bases at V and 4 bases at J, with 12 bases between the two ends. Germline-derived CDR1 and CDR2 are SGHKS and YYEKEE (reference sequence). The CDR3 loop is CASRLGQSNEKLFF. The DNA of the CDR3 is TGTGCCAGCAGACTCGGACAGAGTAATGAAAAACTGTTTTTT.

The V call is TRBV30, the J call TRBJ2-2, with D unresolved. Germline V CDR1 and CDR2: GTSNPN, SVGIG (reference sequence). Deletions cut 5 bases from V and 6 bases from J, with 10 bases between. CDR3 length equals 12 residues. CDR3 amino acids: CAWAPRAGELFF. CDR3 nucleotides: TGTGCCTGGGCCCCCCGGGCCGGGGAGCTGTTTTTT.

The V and J genes are TRBV7-6 and TRBJ2-3; perhaps TRBD1 as D (6 bases). The CDR3 sequence is 13 residues long. Trimming removed 3 bases at V and 3 bases at J, with 7 bases between. Germline CDR1 SGHVS, CDR2 FNYEAQ. CDR3 DNA sequence: TGTGCCAGCAGCTTTGGACAGACAGATACGCAGTATTTT. Its protein product is CASSFGQTDTQYF.

The rearrangement links TRBV2 to TRBJ1-4; D is undetermined. This CDR3 comprises 14 residues. CDR1 is SNHLY, CDR2 FYNNEI, per germline. Trimming took off 6 bases at V and 0 bases at J, with 8 bases between the two ends. Written as DNA, the CDR3 is TGTGCCAGCAGCCCCTCAGCAACTAATGAAAAACTGTTTTTT. Its protein product is CASSPSATNEKLFF.

The rearrangement joins TRBV28 to TRBJ1-2; 12 bases agree with TRBD1. The germline gives CDR1 MDHEN, CDR2 SYDVKM. The J segment lost 8 bases and the V segment lost 6 bases, leaving 10 bases of the junction unmatched. The CDR3 has 15 amino acids. The CDR3 region is CASRDPGQGALGYTF. Here the CDR3 DNA reads TGTGCCAGCAGAGACCCGGGACAGGGGGCCTTAGGCTACACCTTC.

This chain uses TRBV9 with TRBJ1-3, with 7 positions matching TRBD1. Germline V gene sequence: CDR1 SGDLS, CDR2 YYNGEE. The length of the CDR3 is 17 residues. V was clipped by 2 bases and J by 0 bases; unmatched bases: 8. The CDR3 reads CASSVALGTASGNTIYF. As DNA, the CDR3 is TGTGCCAGCAGCGTTGCCTTGGGGACAGCCTCTGGAAACACCATATATTTT.

V and J are TRBV5-1 and TRBJ1-6; a weak D match, TRBD1 (6 bases). V dropped 4 bases and J dropped 9 bases, with 14 bases sitting between them. Germline V gene sequence: CDR1 SGHRS, CDR2 YFSETQ. The CDR3 has 14 residues. The chain's CDR3 is CASSEGETVSPLHF. The CDR3 nucleotides are TGCGCCAGCAGCGAGGGGGAAACCGTTTCACCCCTCCACTTT.

This chain links TRBV9 with TRBJ2-7; perhaps TRBD1 as D (6 bases). Per germline, CDR1 SGDLS and CDR2 YYNGEE. The CDR3 spans 15 residues. Trimming took 0 bases from V and 5 from J, leaving 15 bases between them. CDR3 amino acids: CASSVGTGNRDEQYF. The CDR3 DNA reads as TGTGCCAGCAGCGTAGGCACAGGGAATAGAGACGAGCAGTACTTC.

This clone was observed a single time. The chain uses TRBV4-3 and TRBJ1-1; D might be TRBD1 (6 bases). The germline V gene has CDR1 LGHNA and CDR2 YSLEER. Trimming shortened V by 1 base and J by 11 bases, and 14 bases separated the two germline ends. This CDR3 has 13 amino acids. The CDR3 nucleotides read TGCGCCAGCAGCCAAGGCAACGCAGGGGAGGCTTTCTTT. Its protein is CASSQGNAGEAFF.

This sequence joins TRBV5-1 and TRBJ1-2; possibly TRBD1 for D (5 bases). The germline V gene encodes CDR1 SGHRS and CDR2 YFSETQ. This CDR3 is 11 amino acids long. V lost 4 bases, J lost 8 bases, and 9 bases lay in between. In DNA form, the CDR3 reads TGCGCCAGCAGCAGGGGATACGGCTACACCTTC. Its protein product is CASSRGYGYTF. Filled out from reference TRBV5-1 and TRBJ1-2, the complete variable domain reads KAGVTQTPRYLIKTRGQQVTLSCSPISGHRSVSWYQQTPGQGLQFLFEYFSETQRNKGNFPGRFSGRQFSNSRSEMNVSTLELGDSALYLCASSRGYGYTFGSGTRLTVV.

This rearrangement joins TRBV30 to TRBJ2-3; 10 bases are shared with TRBD2. Germline V gene data show CDR1 as GTSNPN and CDR2 as SVGIG (reference sequence). V shed 2 bases and J 3 bases; nucleotides not matched to a gene: 5. The CDR3 length is 15 residues. The CDR3 nucleotides are TGTGCCTGGAGTACTAGCGGGACCCTAACAGATACGCAGTATTTT. Translation gives CAWSTSGTLTDTQYF.

The rearrangement links TRBV7-2 to TRBJ2-3; TRBD2 matches at 9 bases. In germline, CDR1 is SGHTA, CDR2 FQGNSA. This CDR3 has 19 amino acids. V trimming: 3 bases; J trimming: 0 bases; junction bases outside the gene matches: 13. CDR3 protein: CASSFRGKTGTSSTDTQYF. CDR3 in DNA: TGTGCCAGCAGCTTCAGGGGAAAGACAGGGACTAGCAGCACAGATACGCAGTATTTT.

The chain combines TRBV27 with TRBJ1-5, with D tentatively TRBD1 (5 bases). Germline CDR1 reads MNHEY; CDR2 reads SMNVEV (reference sequence). This CDR3 contains 14 residues. Between the trimmed V and J ends, which lost 3 bases and 7 bases, there was a span of 13 bases. DNA for the CDR3: TGTGCCAGCAGTTTTGTAGGGGATAAACAGCCCCAGCATTTT. Its protein is CASSFVGDKQPQHF.

The rearrangement links TRBV29-1 to TRBJ2-7; 9 nucleotides line up with TRBD1. Germline V gene lookup returns CDR1 SQVTM and CDR2 ANQGSEA. V lost 7 bases, J lost 0 bases, and 7 bases stayed unmatched. This CDR3 comprises 14 residues. The CDR3 bases are TGCAGCGCCTTACAGGGGGCTATCTCCTACGAGCAGTACTTC. Its translation is CSALQGAISYEQYF.

J is TRBJ1-4 and V is TRBV19; 10 bases fit TRBD1. Looked up from germline, CDR1 is LNHDA and CDR2 is SQIVND (reference sequence). The CDR3 consists of 14 residues. J lost 6 bases, V lost 7 bases, and 5 bases had no gene match. Here the CDR3 DNA reads TGTGCCAGTATGGGACAGGGGTTCGATGAAAAACTGTTTTTT. The encoded protein is CASMGQGFDEKLFF.

This chain joins TRBV5-1 and TRBJ2-3, with D tentatively TRBD2 (5 bases). The CDR3 totals 13 residues. Trimming took off 7 bases at V and 0 bases at J, with 9 bases between the two ends. Germline V lookup: CDR1 SGHRS, CDR2 YFSETQ. The CDR3 is CASSGISTDTQYF. Here the CDR3 DNA reads TGCGCCAGCTCGGGGATTAGCACAGATACGCAGTATTTT.